This T cell receptor (beta chain) originates from a study of CD4+ T cells in melanoma. Clones were read by immunoSEQ multiplex PCR, and TCRdb kept only the in-frame ones, dropping some. The sample includes tens of thousands of clones, 82% of them seen just once. Overall study results and limits: A reported correlation linked neoantigen-specific CD4+ T cells to CD8+, macrophage and B cell function. Neoantigen-specific CD4+ T cells in melanoma reportedly had diverse differentiation states.

This clone has a single count. Its matching antigen is unknown. This CDR3 comprises 14 residues. The V end lost 3 bases, the J end lost 0 bases, and 8 bases lay between the germline ends. Germline V CDR1 and CDR2: KGHSH, LQKENI. This clonotype originated in a human donor with melanoma. This sequence joins TRBV18 and TRBJ1-1, with D possibly TRBD1 on 6 matching bases. The sequenced sample consisted of cells from a culture (not recorded whether cultured in vitro). The CDR3, as DNA: TGTGCCAGCTCACCGGACAGACTGAACACTGAAGCTTTCTTT. This translates into CASSPDRLNTEAFF. The full variable domain, with the rest looked up from reference TRBV18 and TRBJ1-1, is NAGVMQNPRHLVRRRGQEARLRCSPMKGHSHVYWYRQLPEEGLKFMVYLQKENIIDESGMPKERFSAEFPKEGPSILRIQQVVRGDSAAYFCASSPDRLNTEAFFGQGTRLTVV.